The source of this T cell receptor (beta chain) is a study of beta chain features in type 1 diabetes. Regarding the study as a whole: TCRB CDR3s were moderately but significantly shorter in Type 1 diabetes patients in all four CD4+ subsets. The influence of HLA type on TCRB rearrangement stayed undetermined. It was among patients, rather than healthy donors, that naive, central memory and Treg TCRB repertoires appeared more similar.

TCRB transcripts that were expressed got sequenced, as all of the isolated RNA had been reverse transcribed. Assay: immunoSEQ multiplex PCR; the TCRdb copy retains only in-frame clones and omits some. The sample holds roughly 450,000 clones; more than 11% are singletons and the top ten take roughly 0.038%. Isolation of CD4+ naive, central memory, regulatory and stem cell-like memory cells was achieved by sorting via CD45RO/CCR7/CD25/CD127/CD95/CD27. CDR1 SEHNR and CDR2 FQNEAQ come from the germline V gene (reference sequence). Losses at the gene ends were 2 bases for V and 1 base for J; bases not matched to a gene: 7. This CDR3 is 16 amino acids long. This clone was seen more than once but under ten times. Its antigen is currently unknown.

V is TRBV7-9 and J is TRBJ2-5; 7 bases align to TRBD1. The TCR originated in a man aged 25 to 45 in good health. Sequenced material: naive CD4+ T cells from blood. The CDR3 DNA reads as TGTGCCAGCAGCTTATCGACAGGGATGGGCCAAGAGACCCAGTACTTC. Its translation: CASSLSTGMGQETQYF.